These 9 T cell receptor beta chains originate from one sample sequenced in a study of cytomegalovirus exposure and HLA in healthy donors. PCR employed 60 Vbeta and 13 Jbeta primers. Assay used: immunoSEQ multiplex PCR; TCRdb lists only in-frame clones, some missing. The data show about 160,000 clones, with 70% to 80% seen just once and roughly 4% held by the top ten. The sample was PBMCs. Source of these receptors: a human donor in good health.

On this clone itself: One end of the junction varies from germline; a read error may be responsible. The chain employs TRBV19 and TRBJ1-2, with D tentatively TRBD1 (5 bases). CDR1 is LNHDA and CDR2 is SQIVND in the germline V gene (reference sequence). The CDR3 runs 16 residues. The CDR3 sequence is CASNEGDSRFSYGYPF. The CDR3 coding sequence is TGTGCCAGTAACGAAGGTGACAGCCGATTCTCCTATGGCTACCCCTTC.

This clone was counted between two and nine times. This chain connects TRBV5-1 to TRBJ1-4; D might be TRBD1 (5 bases). The CDR3 is made up of 17 amino acids. Deletions cut 2 bases from V and 1 base from J, with 15 bases between. CDR1 and CDR2 (germline): SGHRS, YFSETQ. The CDR3 loop is CASSFGLRGGTNEKLFF. The CDR3 DNA reads as TGCGCCAGCAGCTTCGGTCTTAGGGGCGGAACTAATGAAAAACTGTTTTTT.

The V call is TRBV6-5, the J call TRBJ2-1, with a possible D match to TRBD2 (6 bases). V was cut by 4 bases and J by 1 base, with 11 bases left in between. Germline CDR1 reads MNHEY; CDR2 reads SVGAGI. This CDR3 spans 15 amino acids. CDR3 protein: CASSSLGTSYNEQFF. The DNA of the CDR3 is TGTGCCAGCAGTTCCCTTGGGACTTCCTACAATGAGCAGTTCTTC.

The chain is built from TRBV5-1 and TRBJ1-1; tentatively, D is TRBD1 (6 bases). The CDR3 consists of 15 residues. V was shortened by 3 bases and J by 4 bases, with 16 bases between the two germline ends. Germline V gene lookup returns CDR1 SGHRS and CDR2 YFSETQ. The chain's CDR3 is CASSWGRGEGTEAFF. CDR3 DNA: TGCGCCAGCAGCTGGGGGAGGGGGGAGGGCACTGAAGCTTTCTTT.

V usage is TRBV28 and J usage is TRBJ2-3; 7 positions match TRBD1. CDR1 and CDR2 from the germline V gene are MDHEN and SYDVKM. Unmatched junction bases numbered 14, after V lost 5 bases and J lost 6 bases. The CDR3 has 16 residues. CDR3 nucleotides: TGTGCCAGCAGTCCATCGGGACAGATCCTCGAGGATACGCAGTATTTT. Protein sequence: CASSPSGQILEDTQYF.

The chain carries TRBV10-1 and TRBJ1-1; weak D call: TRBD1 (6 bases). The V and J ends lost 3 bases and 6 bases respectively, with 11 bases between them. Germline CDR1 reads WNHNN; CDR2 reads SYGVQD (reference sequence). The CDR3 extends over 13 amino acids. CDR3 nucleotide sequence: TGCGCCAGCAGTGAAGGGGGAAGCTCTGAAGCTTTCTTT. Translated: CASSEGGSSEAFF.

This chain joins TRBV6-5 and TRBJ1-1, with 7 bases aligning to TRBD1. From germline, CDR1 is MNHEY and CDR2 SVGAGI. The ends lost 6 bases at V and 2 bases at J; junction bases unmatched: 6. The CDR3 covers 14 residues. CDR3 sequence (DNA): TGTGCCAGCAGGCCCGGGACAGTAAACACTGAAGCTTTCTTT. It encodes CASRPGTVNTEAFF.

As concerns this clone: The conserved final phenylalanine or tryptophan is absent from the CDR3, which likely points to a read error. CDR3 nucleotides: TGTGCCAGCAGTCCAGGGACTAGCGGGAGAGTATCCTACGAGCAGTACCTC. Residues: CASSPGTSGRVSYEQYL. This chain connects TRBV19 to TRBJ2-7; 14 nucleotides align to TRBD2. This CDR3 is 17 amino acids long. CDR1 is LNHDA, CDR2 SQIVND, per germline (reference sequence). The V gene end was trimmed by 9 bases and the J gene end by 1 base; junction bases not matched to a gene: 11.

A single count supports this clone. This chain links TRBV6-5 with TRBJ2-1; D possibly corresponds to TRBD2 (6 bases). This CDR3 spans 15 amino acids. In germline, CDR1 is MNHEY, CDR2 SVGAGI. The V and J ends lost 4 bases and 0 bases respectively, with 10 bases between them. The CDR3 DNA is TGTGCCAGCAGTTCCTTCGGGAGCTCCTACAATGAGCAGTTCTTC. This translates into CASSSFGSSYNEQFF.